This T cell receptor (beta chain) was obtained from a study of neoadjuvant nivolumab and ipilimumab in lung cancer. The data were produced by immunoSEQ multiplex PCR, yet TCRdb's version contains in-frame clones alone and is incomplete. This sample has around 30,000 clones; around 80% occur once, and the top ten carry around 5.1%. The CDR3 extends over 15 amino acids. V shed 4 bases, J shed 2 bases, and the junction held 5 bases outside the gene matches. Per the germline V gene, CDR1 is SGHDN and CDR2 is FVKESK. The chain recombines TRBV14 with TRBJ1-3; TRBD1 agrees at 7 bases. The sequenced sample was tumor tissue, obtained after neoadjuvant nivolumab, alone or with ipilimumab, at or shortly before surgery. The sequence came from an adult with non-small cell lung cancer. CDR3 in amino acids: CASSPGGTTGNTIYF. The CDR3 coding sequence is TGTGCCAGCAGCCCAGGGGGTACTACTGGAAACACCATATATTTT.